Listed here is a single TCR beta chain. Its antigen is unidentified. The V end lost 0 bases, the J end lost 7 bases, and 25 bases lay between the germline ends. CDR3 length: 19 residues. Germline CDR1 and CDR2: PRHDT and FYEKMQ (reference sequence). CD8 cells regarded as naive lacked CD45RO, were positively chosen for CCR7, and omitted terminally differentiated effector memory CD45RA+ cells. The record originates from a study of shared clonotypes between healthy human individuals. General study results and limits: Large sequencing depth failed to make sorted-subset sequencing complete, rarefaction showed.

The assay was immunoSEQ multiplex PCR, and TCRdb's table has in-frame clones only and misses some. The sample consists of nearly 2 million clones, over 85% of them appearing once. This chain uses TRBV13 with TRBJ2-1, with a tentative D call TRBD1 (7 bases). This sequence originates from a man in his late teens or twenties in good health. Sequencing was carried out using naive CD8+ T cells sorted from blood. CDR3 amino acids: CASSLGFLGLEGAGNEQFF. The CDR3 DNA is TGTGCCAGCAGCTTAGGTTTTCTTGGATTGGAGGGGGCAGGGAATGAGCAGTTCTTC. Drawing the rest from reference TRBV13 and TRBJ2-1, the complete variable domain is AAGVIQSPRHLIKEKRETATLKCYPIPRHDTVYWYQQGPGQDPQFLISFYEKMQSDKGSIPDRFSAQQFSDYHSELNMSSLELGDSALYFCASSLGFLGLEGAGNEQFFGPGTRLTVL.